By sample fraction, the clone carrying this T cell receptor (beta chain) is medium-sized. Its specificity is not known. Each sample had around 110,000 TCR templates assayed. Profiled with immunoSEQ multiplex PCR; TCRdb holds only in-frame clones, not every one. The sample consists of around 9,500 clones, around 40% of them appearing once. This sample is part of a study of siplizumab effects on memory and regulatory T cells. Study background: Mixed lymphocyte reactions were matched in twos, containing siplizumab at roughly 1 ug/mL or lacking drug. Study-level findings and limits: Roughly 75-95% of proliferating clones (CD4+ or CD8+) could not be assigned a naive or memory phenotype. The diversity of naive T cells seemed greater than that of memory cells, and their alloresponse contribution seemed major.

Coculturing of the mixed lymphocyte reaction cells was performed at 37°C for 6 days. Germline loops: CDR1 SGHAT, CDR2 FQDESV (reference sequence). This CDR3 spans 14 amino acids. V was pared by 5 bases and J by 8 bases, with 16 bases between. The receptor was derived from a human donor in good health; the cells came from an allogeneic mixed lymphocyte reaction. V and J are TRBV11-1 and TRBJ1-3, with D possibly matching TRBD1 (6 bases). Sequencing was done on a sample of CFSE-low (dividing) CD4+ T cells sorted from an allogeneic mixed lymphocyte reaction. The CDR3 coding sequence is TGTGCCAGCAGCCCCCGACAGGCGGCGGACACCATATATTTT. Amino acid sequence: CASSPRQAADTIYF. Variable domain in full (rest from reference TRBV11-1 and TRBJ1-3): EAEVAQSPRYKITEKSQAVAFWCDPISGHATLYWYRQILGQGPELLVQFQDESVVDDSQLPKDRFSAERLKGVDSTLKIQPAELGDSAMYLCASSPRQAADTIYFGEGSWLTVV.